What follows are 30 T cell receptor beta chains derived from one specimen sequenced in a study of blood T cell repertoires in COVID-19 (TCRdb year 2020). Libraries were constructed by the immunoSEQ multiplex PCR assay. The immuneACCESS repertoire file appears here via TCRdb, limited to in-frame rearrangements. These files lack a portion of the clones; in checked studies, under half of the deficit traces to unresolved V genes, and the cause of the others is not known. This sample holds about 120,000 clones; roughly 84% were observed only once. Under 4% of the sample comes from the top ten. Sequences were obtained from peripheral blood. These TCRs come from a man in his sixties with acute or convalescent COVID-19.

V usage is TRBV12-3 or TRBV12-4 and J usage is TRBJ1-2; no definite D call. Trimming took off 5 bases at V and 3 bases at J, with 10 bases between the two ends. The CDR3 runs to 13 residues. CDR3 in DNA: TGTGCCAGCAGTCCAACACGGGACTATGGCTACACCTTC. Encoded protein: CASSPTRDYGYTF.

The genes are TRBV29-1 and TRBJ2-7; 7 nucleotides match TRBD2. V shed 7 bases, J shed 0 bases, and the junction held 6 bases outside the gene matches. Germline lookup yields CDR1 SQVTM and CDR2 ANQGSEA. The CDR3 covers 13 residues. This CDR3 reads CSGLAAPSYEQYF. The CDR3 coding sequence is TGCAGCGGCCTAGCGGCCCCCTCCTACGAGCAGTACTTC.

V is TRBV19 and J is TRBJ2-6; TRBD1 might be the D (5 bases). Trimming removed 6 bases at V and 4 bases at J, with 10 bases between. The CDR3 covers 14 residues. The germline V gene encodes CDR1 LNHDA and CDR2 SQIVND (reference sequence). The CDR3 bases are TGTGCCAGTAGGGCAGGGTACGGGGCCAACGTCCTGACTTTC. Protein: CASRAGYGANVLTF.

This clone came up a few times. The V call is TRBV28, the J call TRBJ1-5, with 7 bases identical to TRBD1. V gave up 9 bases and J gave up 5 bases; unmatched junction bases: 10. This CDR3 is 14 amino acids long. Germline V lookup: CDR1 MDHEN, CDR2 SYDVKM. DNA for the CDR3: TGTGCCAGTGTAGGGACAGCCGATCATCAGCCCCAGCATTTT. Translation gives CASVGTADHQPQHF.

The J gene is TRBJ1-1, the V gene TRBV28; D unclear. Trimming removed 5 bases at V and 6 bases at J, with 10 bases between. Germline values: CDR1 MDHEN, CDR2 SYDVKM. This CDR3 has 12 amino acids. In DNA form, the CDR3 reads TGTGCCAGCAGTACGGGAATGGCTGAAGCTTTCTTT. Its translation: CASSTGMAEAFF.

The V gene is TRBV6-8, the J gene TRBJ2-3; D ambiguous. Germline V gene data show CDR1 as MNHGY and CDR2 as SAAAGT. Trimming removed 4 bases at V and 1 base at J, with 15 bases between. This CDR3 has 16 residues. The CDR3 DNA reads TGTGCCAGCAGTTCGCCCAGGCATCAGGGCACAGATACGCAGTATTTT. It codes for CASSSPRHQGTDTQYF.

This chain joins TRBV27 and TRBJ2-1; D is unclear. The CDR3 has 14 amino acids. V lost 0 bases, J lost 8 bases, and 11 bases lay in between. Per the germline V gene, CDR1 is MNHEY and CDR2 is SMNVEV (reference sequence). DNA for the CDR3: TGTGCCAGCAGTTTATCGCGGAGAGGCGATGAGCAGTTCTTC. Translating it yields CASSLSRRGDEQFF.

The chain couples TRBV7-2 to TRBJ2-1; no definite D call. The CDR3 is 15 residues long. Trimming left V 5 bases short and J 10 bases short, with 21 bases between. CDR1 is SGHTA and CDR2 is FQGNSA in the germline V gene. The CDR3 sequence: CASSLLGGRRYEQFF. CDR3 DNA: TGTGCCAGCAGCCTCTTAGGTGGCAGGCGTTACGAGCAGTTCTTC.

The J gene is TRBJ2-7, the V gene TRBV14, with TRBD2 matching 7 bases. Unmatched junction bases numbered 5, after V lost 4 bases and J lost 2 bases. The CDR3 spans 14 residues. Germline CDR1 reads SGHDN; CDR2 reads FVKESK. The CDR3 loop is CASSLWGGTYEQYF. The CDR3, as DNA: TGTGCCAGCAGCCTTTGGGGGGGGACCTACGAGCAGTACTTC. Full variable domain (outside the CDR3, taken from reference TRBV14 and TRBJ2-7): EAGVTQFPSHSVIEKGQTVTLRCDPISGHDNLYWYRRVMGKEIKFLLHFVKESKQDESGMPNNRFLAERTGGTYSTLKVQPAELEDSGVYFCASSLWGGTYEQYFGPGTRLTVT.

V gene TRBV9 combines with J gene TRBJ2-2; D not certain. Between the trimmed V and J ends, which lost 0 bases and 1 base, there was a span of 10 bases. Germline V lookup: CDR1 SGDLS, CDR2 YYNGEE. The CDR3 loop spans 16 amino acids. DNA of the CDR3: TGTGCCAGCAGCGTAGAGCCAGCGTTGAACACCGGGGAGCTGTTTTTT. Its translation: CASSVEPALNTGELFF.

The chain couples TRBV10-2 to TRBJ1-5; a possible D gene is TRBD1 (6 bases). CDR1 is WSHSY, CDR2 SAAADI, per germline. This CDR3 is 13 amino acids long. Trimming stripped 6 bases from V and 6 bases from J, with 12 bases between. CDR3 in DNA: TGCGCCAGCAGAGCAGGGGTAGGTCAGCCCCAGCATTTT. Amino acid sequence: CASRAGVGQPQHF.

The V gene is TRBV19, the J gene TRBJ2-2; no firm D call. There are 15 residues in the CDR3. The germline V and J ends were trimmed by 10 bases and 4 bases, with 19 bases remaining between them. Germline values: CDR1 LNHDA, CDR2 SQIVND (reference sequence). The CDR3, as DNA: TGTGCCACTTCAAGCTATGAAGGAGTCACCGGGGAGCTGTTTTTT. Encoded protein: CATSSYEGVTGELFF.

This rearrangement joins TRBV20-1 to TRBJ2-7; D is ambiguous. This CDR3 is built from 10 residues. The germline gives CDR1 DFQATT, CDR2 SNEGSKA (reference sequence). V was trimmed by 4 bases and J by 4 bases, leaving 5 bases between them. CDR3 coding DNA: TGCAGTGCTAAAATATACGAGCAGTACTTC. Translated: CSAKIYEQYF.

V gene TRBV5-4 combines with J gene TRBJ2-7; 11 nucleotides match TRBD2. The CDR3 contains 17 residues. V lost 0 bases, J lost 6 bases, and 11 bases stayed unmatched. Germline V CDR1 and CDR2: SGHNT, YYREEE (reference sequence). The CDR3 DNA is TGTGCCAGCAGCTTGGTGGGTAGCGGGAGGGCCAAAAGCGAGCAGTACTTC. It is translated as CASSLVGSGRAKSEQYF.

The chain links TRBV5-8 to TRBJ2-2; 7 positions agree with TRBD1. The CDR3 contains 15 residues. CDR1 and CDR2 (germline): SGHTS, YDEGEE. Trimming removed 6 bases from V and 1 base from J; junction bases left unmatched: 6. The CDR3 region is CASTYRGRNTGELFF. The CDR3, as DNA: TGTGCCAGCACCTACAGGGGTCGGAACACCGGGGAGCTGTTTTTT.

The chain is built from TRBV5-4 and TRBJ2-3; TRBD1 agrees at 9 bases. Germline V gene lookup returns CDR1 SGHNT and CDR2 YYREEE (reference sequence). The junction had 10 bases not matched to a gene; V was cut back by 4 bases and J by 4 bases. The CDR3 is 16 residues long. The CDR3 DNA reads as TGTGCCAGCAGCCGGGGACAGGGTCAGGGCGCAGATACGCAGTATTTT. It is translated as CASSRGQGQGADTQYF. Full variable domain (remainder filled in from reference TRBV5-4 and TRBJ2-3): ETGVTQSPTHLIKTRGQQVTLRCSSQSGHNTVSWYQQALGQGPQFIFQYYREEENGRGNFPPRFSGLQFPNYSSELNVNALELDDSALYLCASSRGQGQGADTQYFGPGTRLTVL.

V is TRBV18 and J is TRBJ2-6; possibly TRBD2 for D (6 bases). Germline assignment: CDR1 KGHSH and CDR2 LQKENI. The CDR3 runs 16 residues. With 2 bases removed from V and 0 bases from J, the gap between germline ends came to 8 bases. The CDR3 reads CASSPSGSSGANVLTF. The DNA of the CDR3 is TGTGCCAGCTCACCATCCGGGAGCTCTGGGGCCAACGTCCTGACTTTC.

The chain has TRBV6-5 and TRBJ1-6, with D possibly matching TRBD1 (6 bases). The germline V gene encodes CDR1 MNHEY and CDR2 SVGAGI. V lost 7 bases, J lost 8 bases, and 12 bases lay in between. This CDR3 region has 13 residues. This chain's CDR3 is CASNSRGDSPLHF. CDR3 bases: TGTGCCAGCAACTCCAGGGGAGATTCACCCCTCCACTTT.

V and J are TRBV3-1 (or the pseudogene TRBV3-2) and TRBJ2-3; D unclear. Looked up from germline, CDR1 is LGHDT and CDR2 is YNNKEL (reference sequence). The V gene lost 5 bases and the J gene lost 0 bases, with 3 bases spanning the gap. The CDR3 has 12 amino acids. This CDR3 is CASSTSTDTQYF. The DNA for the CDR3 is TGTGCCAGCAGCACTAGCACAGATACGCAGTATTTT.

This clone was seen more than once but under ten times. The V and J genes are TRBV27 and TRBJ1-5; D not certain. The CDR3 spans 13 residues. Trimming took off 6 bases at V and 6 bases at J, with 12 bases between the two ends. Germline loops: CDR1 MNHEY, CDR2 SMNVEV (reference sequence). CDR3 residues: CASSLARGQPQHF. CDR3 DNA: TGTGCCAGCAGCCTCGCCCGGGGTCAGCCCCAGCATTTT.

The chain carries TRBV14 and TRBJ2-2, with a weak D call TRBD2 (5 bases). CDR3 length equals 15 residues. Between the trimmed V and J ends, which lost 4 bases and 0 bases, there was a span of 9 bases. Germline lookup yields CDR1 SGHDN and CDR2 FVKESK. The CDR3 protein is CASSRLGANTGELFF. The CDR3 DNA sequence: TGTGCCAGCAGCCGTCTCGGGGCGAACACCGGGGAGCTGTTTTTT.

This chain connects TRBV19 to TRBJ2-1, with D maybe TRBD2 (6 bases). The CDR3 sequence is 15 residues long. Per the germline V gene, CDR1 is LNHDA and CDR2 is SQIVND (reference sequence). Trimming removed 7 bases from V and 2 bases from J, with 15 bases in between. The CDR3 sequence is CASTPGSGPYNEQFF. Written as DNA, the CDR3 is TGTGCCAGTACCCCTGGTAGCGGACCCTACAATGAGCAGTTCTTC.

Concerning this clone itself: This sample includes further DNA sequences coding for the same CDR3. This sequence joins TRBV7-2 and TRBJ1-4, with D uncertain. This CDR3 comprises 14 residues. Germline V gives CDR1 SGHTA, CDR2 FQGNSA. The V and J ends lost 1 base and 3 bases respectively, with 6 bases between them. The CDR3 DNA reads as TGTGCCAGCAGCTTAGGGCCGTCTAATGAAAAACTGTTTTTT. Amino acid sequence: CASSLGPSNEKLFF. The whole variable domain, filled in from reference TRBV7-2 and TRBJ1-4, reads GAGVSQSPSNKVTEKGKDVELRCDPISGHTALYWYRQSLGQGLEFLIYFQGNSAPDKSGLPSDRFSAERTGGSVSTLTIQRTQQEDSAVYLCASSLGPSNEKLFFGSGTQLSVL.

The genes are TRBV7-8 and TRBJ1-4; D call uncertain. CDR3 length equals 15 residues. Trimming removed 1 base at V and 7 bases at J, with 13 bases between. CDR1 is SGHVS, CDR2 FQNEAQ, per germline. CDR3 in amino acids: CASSLDARESEKLFF. The CDR3 DNA reads TGTGCCAGCAGCTTAGACGCTCGGGAGTCTGAAAAACTGTTTTTT. Drawing the rest from reference TRBV7-8 and TRBJ1-4, the complete variable domain is GAGVSQSPRYKVAKRGQDVALRCDPISGHVSLFWYQQALGQGPEFLTYFQNEAQLDKSGLPSDRFFAERPEGSVSTLKIQRTQQEDSAVYLCASSLDARESEKLFFGSGTQLSVL.

The chain couples TRBV7-2 to TRBJ2-6; 13 positions agree with TRBD2. Germline CDR1 and CDR2: SGHTA and FQGNSA. This CDR3 has 18 residues. The V and J ends lost 5 bases and 4 bases, in that order; junction bases with no gene match: 8. The CDR3: CASSPTSGRATGANVLTF. The CDR3 nucleotides read TGTGCCAGCAGCCCTACTAGCGGGAGGGCCACCGGGGCCAACGTCCTGACTTTC.

This clone has just a few counts. The chain links TRBV5-1 to TRBJ2-7; TRBD1 matches 7 bases. V trimming: 7 bases; J trimming: 5 bases; junction bases outside the gene matches: 6. The CDR3 loop spans 12 amino acids. In germline, CDR1 is SGHRS, CDR2 YFSETQ. The CDR3 spells CASATGVHEQYF. In DNA, the CDR3 is TGCGCCAGCGCCACAGGGGTACACGAGCAGTACTTC.

The chain uses TRBV9 and TRBJ2-2; TRBD1 matches 11 bases. CDR1 is SGDLS, CDR2 YYNGEE, per germline. V trimming: 4 bases; J trimming: 4 bases; junction bases outside the gene matches: 3. The CDR3 length is 15 residues. The CDR3 DNA reads TGTGCCAGCAGCACCGGGACAGGGGGCACCGGGGAGCTGTTTTTT. It specifies CASSTGTGGTGELFF. Using reference TRBV9 and TRBJ2-2 for the parts outside the CDR3, the full variable domain is DSGVTQTPKHLITATGQRVTLRCSPRSGDLSVYWYQQSLDQGLQFLIQYYNGEERAKGNILERFSAQQFPDLHSELNLSSLELGDSALYFCASSTGTGGTGELFFGEGSRLTVL.

The chain is built from TRBV7-9 and TRBJ1-2, with 9 bases identical to TRBD1. Germline values: CDR1 SEHNR, CDR2 FQNEAQ (reference sequence). CDR3 length: 15 amino acids. With V trimmed by 5 bases and J by 8 bases, 12 bases remained unmatched. CDR3 DNA sequence: TGTGCCAGCAGCGCGACAGGGGGACCCGAGGAGGGCTACACCTTC. Translation gives CASSATGGPEEGYTF.

The chain combines TRBV11-1 with TRBJ1-1; D not certain. The V and J ends lost 5 bases and 3 bases respectively, with 10 bases between them. Germline assignment: CDR1 SGHAT and CDR2 FQDESV (reference sequence). This CDR3 contains 13 residues. The CDR3 loop reads CASSRQGDTEAFF. Here the CDR3 DNA reads TGTGCCAGCAGCCGCCAAGGAGACACTGAAGCTTTCTTT.

The V and J genes are TRBV19 and TRBJ1-2, with a weak D call TRBD1 (6 bases). Germline V gene lookup returns CDR1 LNHDA and CDR2 SQIVND (reference sequence). CDR3 size: 14 residues. V lost 3 bases to trimming and J lost 1 base, with 9 bases between them. Here the CDR3 reads CASSIGQLNYGYTF. For the CDR3, the DNA is TGTGCCAGTAGTATTGGACAGCTTAACTATGGCTACACCTTC.